Listed below are T cell receptor beta chains from one sample, sequenced in a study of blood T cell repertoires in COVID-19. Here immunoSEQ multiplex PCR was the method, and the copy in TCRdb shows in-frame clones only, minus some. This repertoire shows around 68,000 clones, roughly four fifths found once; its top ten account for 10% to 15%. The sequencing input was peripheral blood. Receptors were obtained from a human donor in a cohort sampled during active COVID-19. The conserved cysteine and the conserved F or W are not part of the CDR3 here.

V | CDR3
TRBV20-1 | SAGNDRTTY
TRBV6-2/TRBV6-3 | ASSRQNTEAF
TRBV3-1/TRBV3-2 | ASSPGGSLHPQH
TRBV11-1 | ASSWDRRYTEAF
TRBV7-2 | ASSRVNEQF
TRBV7-9 | ASSRGDRGSNDGYT
TRBV28 | ASSLYYSGGLGNQPQH
TRBV11-2 | ASNRVSRQKYGYT
TRBV4-1 | ASSQDHVAGALTDTQY
TRBV19 | ASSLRDRGLRGGSPLH
TRBV10-2 | ASRRTGQGGSYNEQF
TRBV5-1 | ASSSAPGGGGQPQH
TRBV10-1 | ASSMTGKETQY
TRBV5-5 | ASSAGPVVRSFGGNYGYT
TRBV3-1/TRBV3-2 | ASSQELLASYEQY
TRBV11-2 | ASSLDPTFKETQY
TRBV5-1 | ATGQGDSLETQY
TRBV29-1 | SVVEVAGGPNEQF
TRBV11-2 | ASSLVWEFYEQY
TRBV27 | ASRRASTDTQY
TRBV9 | ASSVAGRVPDTQY
TRBV4-1 | ASSQEEGTTEAF
TRBV19 | ASSMPLTGIGANVLT
TRBV3-1/TRBV3-2 | ASSLGQGVGNEQF
TRBV7-2 | ASSLAPRPGEQY
TRBV9 | ASSPRFMEDRGPTNEQF
TRBV14 | ASSQDWGSEAF
TRBV19 | ASNLNQGVANTIY
TRBV7-8 | ASSKTSGGAFYNEQF
TRBV3-1/TRBV3-2 | ASSQYHQAAYEQY
TRBV4-1 | ASSQGRGRDWTEAF
TRBV7-2 | ASSPRLLGGGGAGGYT
TRBV7-8 | ASSLAAVDYGYT
TRBV5-5 | ASSPDRGLEQY
TRBV29-1 | SVETSYEQY
TRBV27 | ASGQGAIYEQY
TRBV2 | ASSVGQHPGELF
TRBV6-5 | ASRSTGSSEAF
TRBV2 | ASSGQGASGANVLT
TRBV19 | ASSTDRANTGELF
TRBV11-3 | ASSLVTGNQETQY
TRBV5-1 | ASRVGGTEAF
TRBV4-1 | ASSQVHPGQAQAPAGNTIY
TRBV15 | ATSRVHRDSPLH
TRBV7-9 | ASSSRTGGGFTNEQF
TRBV18 | ASSRTAMDNSPLH
TRBV18 | ASSPRQGVWTEAF
TRBV6-5 | ASTSGGGYTDTQY
TRBV11-2 | ASSFLGSNTGELF
TRBV6-5 | ASSYSGLSQAY
TRBV19 | ASMSTARGAEAF
TRBV15 | ATSGTAGYGETQY
TRBV5-1 | ASSRDRSNTGELF